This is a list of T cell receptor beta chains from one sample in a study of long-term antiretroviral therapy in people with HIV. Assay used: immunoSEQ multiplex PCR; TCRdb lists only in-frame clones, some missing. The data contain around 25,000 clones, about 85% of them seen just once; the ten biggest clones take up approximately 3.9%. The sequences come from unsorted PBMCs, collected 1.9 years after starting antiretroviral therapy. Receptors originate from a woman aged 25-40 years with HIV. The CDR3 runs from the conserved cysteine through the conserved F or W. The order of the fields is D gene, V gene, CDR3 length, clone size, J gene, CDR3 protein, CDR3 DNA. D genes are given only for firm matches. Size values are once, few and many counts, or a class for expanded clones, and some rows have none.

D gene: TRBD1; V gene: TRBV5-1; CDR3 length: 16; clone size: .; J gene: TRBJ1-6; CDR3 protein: CASSLFTGTVNSPLHF; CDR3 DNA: TGCGCCAGCAGCTTATTCACCGGGACAGTTAATTCACCCCTCCACTTT
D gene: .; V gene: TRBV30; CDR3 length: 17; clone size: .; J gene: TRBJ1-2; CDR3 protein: CAWSGGGTANKNYGYTF; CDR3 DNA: TGTGCCTGGAGTGGTGGGGGGACCGCCAACAAGAACTATGGCTACACCTTC
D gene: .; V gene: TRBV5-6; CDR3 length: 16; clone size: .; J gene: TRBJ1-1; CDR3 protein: CASSFGSGQRNTEAFF; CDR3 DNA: TGTGCCAGCAGCTTTGGTTCAGGACAGAGGAACACTGAAGCTTTCTTT
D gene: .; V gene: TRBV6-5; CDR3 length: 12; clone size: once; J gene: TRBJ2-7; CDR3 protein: CASEDGPYEQYF; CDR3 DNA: TGTGCCAGCGAGGACGGACCCTACGAGCAGTACTTC
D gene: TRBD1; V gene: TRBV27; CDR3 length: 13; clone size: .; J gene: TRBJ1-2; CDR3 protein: CASSSTGFYGYTF; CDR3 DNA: TGTGCCAGCAGTTCGACAGGGTTCTATGGCTACACCTTC
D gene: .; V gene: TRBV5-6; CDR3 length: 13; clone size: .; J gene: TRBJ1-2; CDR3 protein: CASTEDWRYGYTF; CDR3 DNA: TGTGCCAGCACCGAGGACTGGCGGTATGGCTACACCTTC
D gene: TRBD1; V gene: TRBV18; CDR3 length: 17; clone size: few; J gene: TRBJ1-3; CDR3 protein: CASSAGQGASSGNTIYF; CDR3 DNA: TGTGCCAGCTCAGCTGGACAGGGCGCCTCGTCTGGAAACACCATATATTTT
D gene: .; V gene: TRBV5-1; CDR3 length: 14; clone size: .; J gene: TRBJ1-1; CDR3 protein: CASSPTEMNTEAFF; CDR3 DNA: TGCGCCAGCAGTCCGACAGAAATGAACACTGAAGCTTTCTTT
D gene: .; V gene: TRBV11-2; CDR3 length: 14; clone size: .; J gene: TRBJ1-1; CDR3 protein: CASSLDLLNTEAFF; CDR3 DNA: TGTGCCAGCAGCTTAGATCTTTTGAACACTGAAGCTTTCTTT
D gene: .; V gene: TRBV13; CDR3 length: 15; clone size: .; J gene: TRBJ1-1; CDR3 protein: CASSLGAKSGTEAFF; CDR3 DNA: TGTGCCAGCAGCTTAGGCGCGAAAAGTGGCACTGAAGCTTTCTTT
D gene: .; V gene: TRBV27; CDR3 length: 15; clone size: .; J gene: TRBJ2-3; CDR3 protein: CASSDRGFGTDTQYF; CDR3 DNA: TGTGCCAGCAGTGATCGGGGGTTCGGCACAGATACGCAGTATTTT
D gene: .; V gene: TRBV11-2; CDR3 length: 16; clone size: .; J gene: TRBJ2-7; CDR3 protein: CASSLPGGRLPYEQYF; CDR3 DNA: TGTGCCAGCAGCCTCCCGGGGGGCCGGCTCCCCTACGAGCAGTACTTC
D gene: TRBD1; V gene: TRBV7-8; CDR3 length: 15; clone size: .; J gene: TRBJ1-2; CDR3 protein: CASSPPGQVTGGYTF; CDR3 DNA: TGTGCCAGCAGCCCACCCGGACAGGTTACAGGGGGCTACACCTTC
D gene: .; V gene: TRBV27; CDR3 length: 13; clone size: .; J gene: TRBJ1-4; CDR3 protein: CASSSGGKEKLFF; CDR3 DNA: TGTGCCAGCAGTTCGGGGGGCAAAGAAAAACTGTTTTTT
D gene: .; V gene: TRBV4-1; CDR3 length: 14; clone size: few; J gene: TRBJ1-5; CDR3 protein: CASTQGMGNQPQHF; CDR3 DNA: TGCGCCAGCACACAGGGTATGGGCAATCAGCCCCAGCATTTT
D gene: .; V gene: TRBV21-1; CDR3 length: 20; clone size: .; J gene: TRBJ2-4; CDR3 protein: CASSSRDRDSKKLAKNIQYF; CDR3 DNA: TGTGCCAGCAGCTCCCGTGACAGGGATAGCAAAAAACTAGCCAAAAACATTCAGTACTTC
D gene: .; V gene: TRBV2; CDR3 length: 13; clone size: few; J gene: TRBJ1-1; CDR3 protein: CASNREPNTEAFF; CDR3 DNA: TGTGCCAGCAACAGGGAGCCGAACACTGAAGCTTTCTTT
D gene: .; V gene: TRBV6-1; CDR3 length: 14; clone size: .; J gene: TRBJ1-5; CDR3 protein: CASIEGRDYQPQHF; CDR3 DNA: TGTGCCAGCATCGAAGGGCGGGACTATCAGCCCCAGCATTTT
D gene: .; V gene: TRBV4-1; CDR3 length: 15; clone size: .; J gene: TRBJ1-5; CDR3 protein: CASSDLRGSNQPQHF; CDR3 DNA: TGCGCCAGCAGCGATCTTCGGGGTAGCAATCAGCCCCAGCATTTT
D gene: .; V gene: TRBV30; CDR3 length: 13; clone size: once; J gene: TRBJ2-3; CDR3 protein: CAGQTSFTDTQYF; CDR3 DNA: TGTGCCGGCCAGACAAGTTTCACAGATACGCAGTATTTT
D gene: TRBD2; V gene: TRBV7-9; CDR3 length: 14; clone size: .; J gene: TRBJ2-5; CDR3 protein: CASAQSGGTETQYF; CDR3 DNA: TGTGCCAGCGCCCAAAGCGGGGGGACGGAGACCCAGTACTTC
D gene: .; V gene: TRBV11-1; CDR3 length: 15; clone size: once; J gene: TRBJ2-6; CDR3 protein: CASSFGLSGANVLTF; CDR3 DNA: TGTGCCAGCAGCTTCGGACTCTCTGGGGCCAACGTCCTGACTTTC
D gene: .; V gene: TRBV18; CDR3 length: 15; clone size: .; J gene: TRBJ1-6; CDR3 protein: CASSPEGTKLSPLHF; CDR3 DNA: TGTGCCAGCTCACCGGAAGGGACGAAACTGTCACCCCTCCACTTT
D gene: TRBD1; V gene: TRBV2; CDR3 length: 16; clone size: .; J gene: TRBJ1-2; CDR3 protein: CASSSDRTGGHYGYTF; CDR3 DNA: TGTGCCAGCAGTTCGGACAGGACAGGGGGGCACTATGGCTACACCTTC
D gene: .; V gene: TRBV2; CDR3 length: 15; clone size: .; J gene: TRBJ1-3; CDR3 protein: CASTTGRASGNTIYF; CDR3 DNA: TGTGCCAGCACGACGGGTCGGGCCTCTGGAAACACCATATATTTT
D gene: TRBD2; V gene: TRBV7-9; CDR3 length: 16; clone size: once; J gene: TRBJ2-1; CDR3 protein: CASSPPGLVTYNEQFF; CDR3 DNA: TGTGCCAGCAGCCCGCCCGGACTAGTCACCTACAATGAGCAGTTCTTC
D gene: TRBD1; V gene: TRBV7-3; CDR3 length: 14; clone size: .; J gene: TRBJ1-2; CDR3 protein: CASSPGGVGYGYTF; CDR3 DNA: TGTGCCAGCAGCCCAGGGGGGGTTGGGTATGGCTACACCTTC
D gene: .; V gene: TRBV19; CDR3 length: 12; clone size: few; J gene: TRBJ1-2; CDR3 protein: CASSIGVDGYTF; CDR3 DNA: TGTGCCAGTAGTATTGGGGTAGATGGCTACACCTTC
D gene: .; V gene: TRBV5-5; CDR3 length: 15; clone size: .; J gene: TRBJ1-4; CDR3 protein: CASSLARGLNEKLFF; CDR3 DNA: TGTGCCAGCAGCTTGGCCAGGGGTTTAAATGAAAAACTGTTTTTT